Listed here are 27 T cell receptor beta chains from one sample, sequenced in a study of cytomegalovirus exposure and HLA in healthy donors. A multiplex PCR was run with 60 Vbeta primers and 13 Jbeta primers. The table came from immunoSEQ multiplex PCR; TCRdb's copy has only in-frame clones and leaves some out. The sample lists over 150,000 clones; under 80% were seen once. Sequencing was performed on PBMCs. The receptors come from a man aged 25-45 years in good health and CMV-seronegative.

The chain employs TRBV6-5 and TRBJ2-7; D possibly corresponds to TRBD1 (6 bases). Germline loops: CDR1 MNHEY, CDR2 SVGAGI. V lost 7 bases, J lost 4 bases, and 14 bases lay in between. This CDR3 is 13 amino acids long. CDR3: CASTMSRGYEQYF. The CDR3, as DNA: TGTGCCAGCACGATGAGCAGGGGATACGAGCAGTACTTC.

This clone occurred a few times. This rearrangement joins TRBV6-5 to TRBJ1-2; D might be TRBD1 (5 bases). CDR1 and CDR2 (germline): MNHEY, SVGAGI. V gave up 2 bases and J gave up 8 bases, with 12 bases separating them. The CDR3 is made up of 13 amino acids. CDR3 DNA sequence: TGTGCCAGCAGTTACCTGGAAGGGGCGGGCTACACCTTC. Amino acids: CASSYLEGAGYTF.

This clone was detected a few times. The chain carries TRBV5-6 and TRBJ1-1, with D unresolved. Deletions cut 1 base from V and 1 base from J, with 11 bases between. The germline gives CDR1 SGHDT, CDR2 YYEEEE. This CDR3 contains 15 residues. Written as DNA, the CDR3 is TGTGCCAGCAGCTTGTCTCACAGAGAGAACACTGAAGCTTTCTTT. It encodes CASSLSHRENTEAFF.

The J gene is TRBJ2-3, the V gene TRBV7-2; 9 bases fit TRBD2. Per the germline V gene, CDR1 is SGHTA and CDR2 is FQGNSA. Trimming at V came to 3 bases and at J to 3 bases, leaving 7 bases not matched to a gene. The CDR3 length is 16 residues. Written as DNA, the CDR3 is TGTGCCAGCAGCTTCGGCGGGGGGGGTTTTACAGATACGCAGTATTTT. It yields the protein CASSFGGGGFTDTQYF. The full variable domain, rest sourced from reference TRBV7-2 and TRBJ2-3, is GAGVSQSPSNKVTEKGKDVELRCDPISGHTALYWYRQSLGQGLEFLIYFQGNSAPDKSGLPSDRFSAERTGGSVSTLTIQRTQQEDSAVYLCASSFGGGGFTDTQYFGPGTRLTVL.

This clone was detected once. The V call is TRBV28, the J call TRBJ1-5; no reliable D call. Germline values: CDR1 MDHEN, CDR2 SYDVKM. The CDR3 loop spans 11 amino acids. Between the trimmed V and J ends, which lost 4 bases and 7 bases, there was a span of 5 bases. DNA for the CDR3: TGTGCCAGCAGTTCGGGGCAGCCCCAGCATTTT. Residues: CASSSGQPQHF.

The CDR3 reads CASSFTGTIDEQYF. The CDR3, as DNA: TGCGCCAGCAGCTTCACCGGGACAATCGACGAGCAGTACTTC. The rearrangement links TRBV5-1 to TRBJ2-7; tentative D call: TRBD1 (6 bases). Germline values: CDR1 SGHRS, CDR2 YFSETQ. The CDR3 contains 14 residues. Trimming removed 2 bases from V and 5 bases from J, with 14 bases in between.

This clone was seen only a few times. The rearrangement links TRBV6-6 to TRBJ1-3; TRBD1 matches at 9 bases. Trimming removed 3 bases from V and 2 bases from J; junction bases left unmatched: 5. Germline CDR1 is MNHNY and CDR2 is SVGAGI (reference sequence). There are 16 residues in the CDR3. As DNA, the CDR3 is TGTGCCAGCAGTTATTCACAGGGGGCGACTGGAAACACCATATATTTT. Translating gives CASSYSQGATGNTIYF.

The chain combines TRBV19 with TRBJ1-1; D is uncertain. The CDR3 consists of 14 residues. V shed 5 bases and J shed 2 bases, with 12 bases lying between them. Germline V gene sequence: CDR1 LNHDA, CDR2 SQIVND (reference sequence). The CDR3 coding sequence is TGTGCCAGTAGTGATTGGGAGTCAAACACTGAAGCTTTCTTT. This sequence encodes CASSDWESNTEAFF.

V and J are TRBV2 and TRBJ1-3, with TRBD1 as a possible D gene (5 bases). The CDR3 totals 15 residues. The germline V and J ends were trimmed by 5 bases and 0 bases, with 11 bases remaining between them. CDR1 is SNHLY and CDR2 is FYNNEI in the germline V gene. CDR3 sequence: CASSWTRASGNTIYF. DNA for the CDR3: TGTGCCAGCAGTTGGACACGAGCCTCTGGAAACACCATATATTTT.

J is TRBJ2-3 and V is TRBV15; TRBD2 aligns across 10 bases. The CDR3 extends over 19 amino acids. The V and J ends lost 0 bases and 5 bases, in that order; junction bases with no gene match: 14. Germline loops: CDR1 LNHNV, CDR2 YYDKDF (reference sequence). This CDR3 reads CATSRDFRASGGLLDTQYF. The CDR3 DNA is TGTGCCACCAGCAGAGATTTTCGGGCTAGCGGGGGCCTCCTAGATACGCAGTATTTT.

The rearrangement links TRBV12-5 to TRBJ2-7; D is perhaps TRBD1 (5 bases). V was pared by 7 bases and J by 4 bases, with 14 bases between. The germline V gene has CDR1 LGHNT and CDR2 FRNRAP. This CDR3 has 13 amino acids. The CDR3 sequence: CASAPGPGYEQYF. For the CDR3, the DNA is TGTGCTAGTGCACCCGGGCCAGGGTACGAGCAGTACTTC. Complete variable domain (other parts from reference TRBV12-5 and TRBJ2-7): DARVTQTPRHKVTEMGQEVTMRCQPILGHNTVFWYRQTMMQGLELLAYFRNRAPLDDSGMPKDRFSAEMPDATLATLKIQPSEPRDSAVYFCASAPGPGYEQYFGPGTRLTVT.

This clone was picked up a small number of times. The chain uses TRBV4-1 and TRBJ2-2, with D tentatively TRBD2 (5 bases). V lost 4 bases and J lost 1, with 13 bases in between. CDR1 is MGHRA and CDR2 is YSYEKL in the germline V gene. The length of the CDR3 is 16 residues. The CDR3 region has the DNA TGCGCCAGCAGCCGGTCAGGACTCGTGAACACCGGGGAGCTGTTTTTT. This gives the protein CASSRSGLVNTGELFF.

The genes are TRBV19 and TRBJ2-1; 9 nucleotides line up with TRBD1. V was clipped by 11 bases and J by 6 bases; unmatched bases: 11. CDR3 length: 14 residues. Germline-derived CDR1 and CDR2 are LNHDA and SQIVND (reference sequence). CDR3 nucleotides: TGTGCCGTTGGGACGGGACAGGGAGCCAATGAGCAGTTCTTC. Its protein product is CAVGTGQGANEQFF.

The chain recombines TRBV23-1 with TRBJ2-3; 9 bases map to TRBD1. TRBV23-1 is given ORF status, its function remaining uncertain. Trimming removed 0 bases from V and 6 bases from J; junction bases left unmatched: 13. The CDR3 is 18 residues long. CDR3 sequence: CASSQSPPGQGKRDTQYF. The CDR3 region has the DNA TGCGCCAGCAGTCAATCCCCCCCTGGACAGGGGAAAAGGGATACGCAGTATTTT.

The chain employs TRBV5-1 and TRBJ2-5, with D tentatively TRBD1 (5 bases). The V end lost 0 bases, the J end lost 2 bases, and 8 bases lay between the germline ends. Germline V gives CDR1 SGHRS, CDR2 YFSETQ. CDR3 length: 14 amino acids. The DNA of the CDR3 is TGCGCCAGCAGCTTGGGGCAGGGACAAGAGACCCAGTACTTC. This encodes CASSLGQGQETQYF.

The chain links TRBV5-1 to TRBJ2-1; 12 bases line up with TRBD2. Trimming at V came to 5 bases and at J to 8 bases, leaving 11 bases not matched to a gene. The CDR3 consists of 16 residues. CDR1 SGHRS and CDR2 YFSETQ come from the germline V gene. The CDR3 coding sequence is TGCGCCAGCAGACTAATTTGGACTAGCGGGGTCGATGAGCAGTTCTTC. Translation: CASRLIWTSGVDEQFF. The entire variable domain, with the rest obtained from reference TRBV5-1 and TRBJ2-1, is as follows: KAGVTQTPRYLIKTRGQQVTLSCSPISGHRSVSWYQQTPGQGLQFLFEYFSETQRNKGNFPGRFSGRQFSNSRSEMNVSTLELGDSALYLCASRLIWTSGVDEQFFGPGTRLTVL.

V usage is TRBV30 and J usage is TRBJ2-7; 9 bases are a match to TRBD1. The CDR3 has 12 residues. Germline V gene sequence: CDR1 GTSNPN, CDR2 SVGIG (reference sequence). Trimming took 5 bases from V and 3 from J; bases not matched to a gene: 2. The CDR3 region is CAWGTGNYEQYF. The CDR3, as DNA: TGTGCCTGGGGGACAGGGAACTACGAGCAGTACTTC.

The CDR3 sequence: CASSLGHGFDEQYF. CDR3 in DNA: TGCGCCAGCAGCTTGGGGCACGGGTTCGACGAGCAGTACTTC. V and J are TRBV5-1 and TRBJ2-7; D not resolved. V shed 0 bases and J shed 5 bases, with 12 bases lying between them. The germline V gene has CDR1 SGHRS and CDR2 YFSETQ. The CDR3 totals 14 residues.

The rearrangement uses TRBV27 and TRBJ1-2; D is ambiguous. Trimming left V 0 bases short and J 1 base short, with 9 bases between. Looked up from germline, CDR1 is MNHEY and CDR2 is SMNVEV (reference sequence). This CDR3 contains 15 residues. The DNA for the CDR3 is TGTGCCAGCAGTTTATCGAGGTTCGGTAACTATGGCTACACCTTC. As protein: CASSLSRFGNYGYTF.

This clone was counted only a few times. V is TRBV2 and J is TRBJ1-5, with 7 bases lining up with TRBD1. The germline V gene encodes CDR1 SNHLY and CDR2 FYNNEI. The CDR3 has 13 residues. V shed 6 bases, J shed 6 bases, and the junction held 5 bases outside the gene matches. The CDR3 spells CASSDRATQPQHF. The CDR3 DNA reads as TGTGCCAGCAGCGACAGGGCCACTCAGCCCCAGCATTTT.

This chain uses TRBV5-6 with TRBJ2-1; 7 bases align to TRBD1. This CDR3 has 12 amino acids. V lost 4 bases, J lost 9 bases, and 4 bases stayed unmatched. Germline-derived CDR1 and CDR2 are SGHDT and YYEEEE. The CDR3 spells CASSTGTAEQFF. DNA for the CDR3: TGTGCCAGCAGCACTGGGACAGCTGAGCAGTTCTTC.

For the CDR3, the DNA is TGTGCCAGTAGTACTTGGGGGGTTGCTCAGCCCCAGCATTTT. This translates into CASSTWGVAQPQHF. The chain employs TRBV19 and TRBJ1-5; a weak D match, TRBD1 (5 bases). CDR3 length: 14 residues. V shed 4 bases and J shed 6 bases, with 13 bases lying between them. Germline assignment: CDR1 LNHDA and CDR2 SQIVND (reference sequence).

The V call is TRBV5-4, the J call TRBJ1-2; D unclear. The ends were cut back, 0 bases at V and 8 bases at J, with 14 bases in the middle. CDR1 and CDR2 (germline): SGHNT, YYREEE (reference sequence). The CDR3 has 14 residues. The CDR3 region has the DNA TGTGCCAGCAGCTTGGAACCCTCGGTCGGGGGCTACACCTTC. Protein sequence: CASSLEPSVGGYTF.

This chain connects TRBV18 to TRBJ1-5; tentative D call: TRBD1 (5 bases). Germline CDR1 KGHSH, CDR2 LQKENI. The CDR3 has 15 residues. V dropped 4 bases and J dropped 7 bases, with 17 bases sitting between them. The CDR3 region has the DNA TGTGCCAGCTCACGGGCGCAGGGCTATTTACAGCCCCAGCATTTT. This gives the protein CASSRAQGYLQPQHF.

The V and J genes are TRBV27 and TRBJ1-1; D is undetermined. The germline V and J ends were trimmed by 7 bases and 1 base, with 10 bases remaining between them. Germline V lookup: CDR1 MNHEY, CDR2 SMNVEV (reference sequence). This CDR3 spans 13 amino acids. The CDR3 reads CASKSAGNTEAFF. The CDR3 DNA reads TGTGCCAGCAAGTCGGCAGGGAACACTGAAGCTTTCTTT.

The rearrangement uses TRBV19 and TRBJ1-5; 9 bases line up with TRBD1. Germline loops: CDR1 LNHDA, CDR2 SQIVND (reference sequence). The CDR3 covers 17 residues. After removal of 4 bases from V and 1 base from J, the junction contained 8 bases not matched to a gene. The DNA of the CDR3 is TGTGCCAGTAGTACCTTGACAGGGGGGATGAGCAATCAGCCCCAGCATTTT. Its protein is CASSTLTGGMSNQPQHF.

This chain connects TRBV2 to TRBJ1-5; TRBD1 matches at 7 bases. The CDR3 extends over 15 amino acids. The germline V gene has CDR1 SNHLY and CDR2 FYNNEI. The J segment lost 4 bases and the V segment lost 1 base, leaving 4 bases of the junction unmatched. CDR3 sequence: CASSEGGGPNQPQHF. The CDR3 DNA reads TGTGCCAGCAGTGAAGGAGGGGGCCCTAATCAGCCCCAGCATTTT.